This TCR beta chain was obtained from a study of CD8+CD57+ T cells in acquired aplastic anemia. Study details: Recorded DNA amounts for sorted CD4+ and CD8+ cells had an average of around 3.5 ug. Study findings and constraints: CD8+ Simpson's diversity showed no significant patient-control difference.

Investigators profiled TCR beta VDJ and CDR3 from genomic DNA template. TCRdb itself ran the reads through MiXCR, one entry per CDR3 protein. The table includes about 250,000 distinct CDR3 sequences, 47% detected once. CD8+CD57+ cell expansion had been shown by flow cytometry in patients chosen for sequencing. As a group, the patients uniformly had severe acquired aplastic anemia. Trimming pared 1 base from V and 8 bases from J, leaving 11 bases between. This CDR3 contains 13 residues. Germline CDR1 reads LGHNA; CDR2 reads YNFKEQ. This clonotype was observed many times. Its antigen remains unknown. Material for sequencing was sorted CD4+, CD8+, or CD8+CD57+ T cells (not recorded which) from PBMCs. The TCR sequence derives from a human donor with aplastic anemia. The chain uses TRBV4-2 and TRBJ1-2; D gene ambiguous. CDR3 coding DNA: TGTGCCAGCAGCCAAGGGGGTAGGGTGGGCTACACCTTC. Its translation: CASSQGGRVGYTF.